The present entry profiles one T cell receptor beta chain with its context. Its antigen is undetermined. Carrying UMI labels, the TRB cDNA libraries were prepared through 5' RACE. TCRdb reanalyzed the 5' RACE reads and collapses them to one entry per CDR3 protein, without DNA. The sample's table shows around 120,000 distinct CDR3 sequences. These data originate in a study of CXCR3-negative and CXCR3-positive naive CD8 T cells. The study, taken as a whole, reports: For CXCR3-positive naive cells, TRB CDR3s were more hydrophobic than those of CXCR3-negative naive cells.

The CDR3 contains 15 residues. The germline V gene encodes CDR1 SEHNR and CDR2 FQNEAQ (reference sequence). The sequencing sample was made of naive CXCR3+ CD8+ T cells from blood. Subset noted: CD45RO-CCR7+CD27+CD95- naive CD8+ T cells expressing CXCR3 (TNR3+). The receptor comes from a human donor in good health. Some clones in this sample may be carry-over from other donors' samples. V usage is TRBV7-9 and J usage is TRBJ2-1; TCRdb lists TRBD1, though no DNA is available to test this call. CDR3 region: CASSFSGGAYNEQFF.